This TCR beta chain was observed in a study of blood T cell repertoires in COVID-19. Per germline, CDR1 MRHNA and CDR2 SNTAGT. V trimming: 6 bases; J trimming: 5 bases; junction bases outside the gene matches: 9. This CDR3 has 15 residues. This clone is a singleton in its sample. Clones were read by immunoSEQ multiplex PCR, and TCRdb kept only the in-frame ones, dropping some. The data show over 250,000 clones, with roughly 80% seen just once and roughly 1.6% held by the top ten. Input material: peripheral blood. The sequence was collected from a human donor with COVID-19, enrolled during active disease. The donor label of this sample is uncertain. V is TRBV6-4 and J is TRBJ2-2, with 7 bases matching TRBD1. The CDR3 nucleotides read TGTGCCAGCAGCATACAGGGGTTCGGGACCGGGGAGCTGTTTTTT. Translated, it gives CASSIQGFGTGELFF.